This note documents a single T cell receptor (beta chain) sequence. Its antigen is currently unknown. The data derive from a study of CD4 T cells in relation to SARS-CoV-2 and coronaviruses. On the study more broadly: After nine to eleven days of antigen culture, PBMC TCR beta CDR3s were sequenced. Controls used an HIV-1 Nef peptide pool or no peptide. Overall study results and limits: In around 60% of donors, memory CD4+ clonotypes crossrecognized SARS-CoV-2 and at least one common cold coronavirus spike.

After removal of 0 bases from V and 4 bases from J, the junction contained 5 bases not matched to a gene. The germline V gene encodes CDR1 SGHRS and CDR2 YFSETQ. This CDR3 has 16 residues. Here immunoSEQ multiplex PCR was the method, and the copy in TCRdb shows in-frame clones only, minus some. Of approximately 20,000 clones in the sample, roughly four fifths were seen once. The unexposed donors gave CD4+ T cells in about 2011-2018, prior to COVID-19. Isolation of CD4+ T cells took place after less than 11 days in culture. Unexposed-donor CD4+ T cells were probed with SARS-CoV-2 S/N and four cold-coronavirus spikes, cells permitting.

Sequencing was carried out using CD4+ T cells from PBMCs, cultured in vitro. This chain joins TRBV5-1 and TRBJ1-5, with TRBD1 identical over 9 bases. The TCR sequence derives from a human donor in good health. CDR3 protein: CASSLGDRVGNQPQHF. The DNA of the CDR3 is TGCGCCAGCAGCTTGGGGGACAGGGTTGGAAATCAGCCCCAGCATTTT.